This record covers a single T cell receptor beta chain. Antigen: not known. PCR was performed a second time for 7 to 11 cycles using a sample-barcoded 5' primer and a J-beta primer mix. MiXCR, applied by TCRdb to the 5' RACE reads, yields one record per CDR3 protein. This sample yields 920,000 or so distinct CDR3 sequences, of which 35% to 55% are seen a single time; under 20% belongs to the top ten. These data come from a study of blood T cells in healthy people across ages. Study-level points and caveats: TCR beta diversity, measured per million T cells, fell in a roughly linear way with age. The donors' CMV status was not determined, possibly confounding changes in expanded clonotypes.

Every sample gave at least 5 micrograms of total RNA when it was extracted. Source material: blood. The clonotype originates from a woman between 55 and 75 years old in good health.

The CDR3 protein is CSASRYGGSYEQYF. The CDR3 DNA is TGCAGTGCTAGTCGGTACGGGGGCTCCTACGAGCAGTACTTC. This chain uses TRBV20-1 with TRBJ2-7; D possibly corresponds to TRBD2 (6 bases). Germline assignment: CDR1 DFQATT and CDR2 SNEGSKA (reference sequence). V dropped 3 bases and J dropped 0 bases, with 12 bases sitting between them. This CDR3 is 14 amino acids long.